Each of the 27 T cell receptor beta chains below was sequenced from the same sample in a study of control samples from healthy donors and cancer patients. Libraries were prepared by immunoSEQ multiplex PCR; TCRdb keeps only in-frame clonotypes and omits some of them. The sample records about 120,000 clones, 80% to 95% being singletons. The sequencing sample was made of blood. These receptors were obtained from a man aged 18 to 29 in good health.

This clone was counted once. CDR3 sequence (DNA): TGTGCCAGCAGCCGGGGACCGCAAGAGACCCAGTACTTC. This codes for CASSRGPQETQYF. The genes are TRBV7-2 and TRBJ2-5; possibly TRBD1 or TRBD2 for D (5 bases each). In germline, CDR1 is SGHTA, CDR2 FQGNSA. This CDR3 spans 13 amino acids. Trimming removed 5 bases from V and 2 bases from J, with 9 bases in between. The full variable domain, its missing parts supplied by reference TRBV7-2 and TRBJ2-5, is GAGVSQSPSNKVTEKGKDVELRCDPISGHTALYWYRQSLGQGLEFLIYFQGNSAPDKSGLPSDRFSAERTGGSVSTLTIQRTQQEDSAVYLCASSRGPQETQYFGPGTRLLVL.

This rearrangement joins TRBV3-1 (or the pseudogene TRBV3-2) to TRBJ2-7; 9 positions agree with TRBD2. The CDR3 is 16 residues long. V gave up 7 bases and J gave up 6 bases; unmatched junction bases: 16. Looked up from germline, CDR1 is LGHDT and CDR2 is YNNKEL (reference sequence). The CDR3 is CASTLQGLQAGGEQYF. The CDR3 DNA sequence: TGTGCCAGCACCCTCCAAGGTCTACAAGCGGGGGGCGAGCAGTACTTC.

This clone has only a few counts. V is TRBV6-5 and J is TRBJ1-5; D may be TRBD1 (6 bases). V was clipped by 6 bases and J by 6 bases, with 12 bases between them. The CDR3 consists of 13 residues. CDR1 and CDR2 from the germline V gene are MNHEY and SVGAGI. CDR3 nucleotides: TGTGCCAGCAGCAGCCAGGGGACTCAGCCCCAGCATTTT. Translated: CASSSQGTQPQHF.

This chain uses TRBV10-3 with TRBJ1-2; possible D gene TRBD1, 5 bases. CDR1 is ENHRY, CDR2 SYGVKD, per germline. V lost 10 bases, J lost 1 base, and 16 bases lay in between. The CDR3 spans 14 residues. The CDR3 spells CATLASDINYGYTF. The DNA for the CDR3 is TGTGCCACCCTGGCCTCGGACATTAACTATGGCTACACCTTC.

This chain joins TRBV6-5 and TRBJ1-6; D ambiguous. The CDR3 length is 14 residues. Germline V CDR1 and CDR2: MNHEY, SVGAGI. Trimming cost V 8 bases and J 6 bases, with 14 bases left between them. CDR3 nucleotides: TGTGCCAGCCTCGCATTTGCCGTTAATTCACCCCTCCACTTT. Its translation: CASLAFAVNSPLHF.

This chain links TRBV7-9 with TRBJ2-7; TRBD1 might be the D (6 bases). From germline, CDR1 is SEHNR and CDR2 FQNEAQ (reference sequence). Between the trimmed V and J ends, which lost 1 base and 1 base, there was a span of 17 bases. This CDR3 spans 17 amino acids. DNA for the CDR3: TGTGCCAGCAGCTTAGTTTATCTTTCAGGACAGTCCTACGAGCAGTACTTC. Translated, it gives CASSLVYLSGQSYEQYF.

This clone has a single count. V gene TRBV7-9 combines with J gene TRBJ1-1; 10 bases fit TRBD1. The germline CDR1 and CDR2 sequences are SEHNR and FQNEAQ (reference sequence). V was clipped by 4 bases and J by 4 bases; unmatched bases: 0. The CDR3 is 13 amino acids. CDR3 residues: CASSWTGGTEAFF. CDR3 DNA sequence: TGTGCCAGCAGCTGGACAGGGGGCACTGAAGCTTTCTTT. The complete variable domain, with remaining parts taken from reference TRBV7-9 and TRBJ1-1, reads DTGVSQNPRHKITKRGQNVTFRCDPISEHNRLYWYRQTLGQGPEFLTYFQNEAQLEKSRLLSDRFSAERPKGSFSTLEIQRTEQGDSAMYLCASSWTGGTEAFFGQGTRLTVV.

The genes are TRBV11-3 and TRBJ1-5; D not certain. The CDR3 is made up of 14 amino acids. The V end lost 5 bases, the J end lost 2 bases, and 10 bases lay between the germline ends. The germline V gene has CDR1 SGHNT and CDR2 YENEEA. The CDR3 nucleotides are TGTGCCAGCAGCGAACAGAGACGCAATCAGCCCCAGCATTTT. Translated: CASSEQRRNQPQHF.

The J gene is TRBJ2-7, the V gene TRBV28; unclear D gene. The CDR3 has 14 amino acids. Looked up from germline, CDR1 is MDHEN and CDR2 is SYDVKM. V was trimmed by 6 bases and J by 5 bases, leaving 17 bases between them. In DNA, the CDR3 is TGTGCCAGCAGCCCCGCTCGAGTTTCGGACGAGCAGTACTTC. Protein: CASSPARVSDEQYF.

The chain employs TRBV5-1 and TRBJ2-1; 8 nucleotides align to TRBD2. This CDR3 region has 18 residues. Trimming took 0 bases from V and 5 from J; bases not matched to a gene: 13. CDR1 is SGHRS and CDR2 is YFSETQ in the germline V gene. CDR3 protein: CASSLEGYRGGLNNEQFF. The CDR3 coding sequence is TGCGCCAGCAGCTTGGAAGGTTATCGGGGGGGCTTGAACAATGAGCAGTTCTTC.

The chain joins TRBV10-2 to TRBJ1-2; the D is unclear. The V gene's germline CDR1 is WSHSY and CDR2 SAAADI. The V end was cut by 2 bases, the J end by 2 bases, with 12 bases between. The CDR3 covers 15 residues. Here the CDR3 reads CASSELWQENYGYTF. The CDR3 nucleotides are TGCGCCAGCAGTGAGCTTTGGCAAGAGAACTATGGCTACACCTTC.

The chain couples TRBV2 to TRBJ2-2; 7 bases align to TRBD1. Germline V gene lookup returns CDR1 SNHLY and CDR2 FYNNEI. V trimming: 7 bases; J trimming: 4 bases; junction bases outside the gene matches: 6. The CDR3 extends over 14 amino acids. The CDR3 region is CASNRDRGTGELFF. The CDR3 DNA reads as TGTGCCAGCAACCGGGACAGAGGCACCGGGGAGCTGTTTTTT.

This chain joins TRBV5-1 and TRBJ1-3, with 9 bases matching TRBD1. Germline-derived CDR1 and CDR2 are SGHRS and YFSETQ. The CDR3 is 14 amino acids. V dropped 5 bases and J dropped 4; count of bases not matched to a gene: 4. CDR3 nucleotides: TGCGCCAGCAGTCGGACAGGGGACGGAAACACCATATATTTT. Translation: CASSRTGDGNTIYF.

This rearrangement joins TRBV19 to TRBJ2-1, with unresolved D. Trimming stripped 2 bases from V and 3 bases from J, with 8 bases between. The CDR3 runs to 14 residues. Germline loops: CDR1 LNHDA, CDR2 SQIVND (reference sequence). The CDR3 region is CASSIIRNYNEQFF. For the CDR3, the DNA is TGTGCCAGTAGTATAATTCGGAACTACAATGAGCAGTTCTTC.

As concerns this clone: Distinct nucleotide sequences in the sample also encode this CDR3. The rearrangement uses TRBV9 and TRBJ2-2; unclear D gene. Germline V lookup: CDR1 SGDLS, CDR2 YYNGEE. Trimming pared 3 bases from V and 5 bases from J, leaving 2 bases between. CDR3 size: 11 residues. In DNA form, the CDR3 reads TGTGCCAGCAGCGGTACCGGGGAGCTGTTTTTT. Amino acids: CASSGTGELFF. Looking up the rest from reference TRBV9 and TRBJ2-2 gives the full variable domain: DSGVTQTPKHLITATGQRVTLRCSPRSGDLSVYWYQQSLDQGLQFLIQYYNGEERAKGNILERFSAQQFPDLHSELNLSSLELGDSALYFCASSGTGELFFGEGSRLTVL.

The CDR3 spells CASSIVEGSEGAFF. As DNA, the CDR3 is TGTGCCAGTAGTATAGTAGAGGGTTCGGAGGGAGCTTTCTTT. This rearrangement joins TRBV19 to TRBJ1-1; D uncertain. This CDR3 spans 14 amino acids. Germline V lookup: CDR1 LNHDA, CDR2 SQIVND (reference sequence). V was trimmed by 1 base and J by 10 bases, leaving 16 bases between them.

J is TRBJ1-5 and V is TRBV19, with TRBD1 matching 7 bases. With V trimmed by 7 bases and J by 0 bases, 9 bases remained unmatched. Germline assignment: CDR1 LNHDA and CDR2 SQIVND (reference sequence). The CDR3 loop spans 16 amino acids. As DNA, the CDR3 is TGTGCCAGTACTCGGGACAGCTCCCATAGCAATCAGCCCCAGCATTTT. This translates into CASTRDSSHSNQPQHF. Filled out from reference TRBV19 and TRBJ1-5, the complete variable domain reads DGGITQSPKYLFRKEGQNVTLSCEQNLNHDAMYWYRQDPGQGLRLIYYSQIVNDFQKGDIAEGYSVSREKKESFPLTVTSAQKNPTAFYLCASTRDSSHSNQPQHFGDGTRLSIL.

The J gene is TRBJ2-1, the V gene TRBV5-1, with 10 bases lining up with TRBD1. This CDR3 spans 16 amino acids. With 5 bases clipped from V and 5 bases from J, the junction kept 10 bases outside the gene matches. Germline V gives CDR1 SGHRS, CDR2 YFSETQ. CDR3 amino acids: CASRFKTGTGDNEQFF. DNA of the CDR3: TGCGCCAGCAGGTTTAAAACGGGGACAGGGGACAATGAGCAGTTCTTC.

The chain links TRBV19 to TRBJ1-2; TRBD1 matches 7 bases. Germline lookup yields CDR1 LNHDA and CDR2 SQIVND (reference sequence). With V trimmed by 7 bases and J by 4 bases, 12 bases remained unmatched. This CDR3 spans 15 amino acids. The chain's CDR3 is CASTLSNRGPYGYTF. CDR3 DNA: TGTGCCAGTACCCTATCCAACAGGGGCCCCTATGGCTACACCTTC.

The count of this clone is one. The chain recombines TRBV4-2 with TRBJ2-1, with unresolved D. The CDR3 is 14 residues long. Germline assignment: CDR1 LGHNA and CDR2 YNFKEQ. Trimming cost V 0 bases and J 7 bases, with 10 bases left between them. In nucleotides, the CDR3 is TGTGCCAGCAGCCAAGATGGTGGATTTAATGAGCAGTTCTTC. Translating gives CASSQDGGFNEQFF.

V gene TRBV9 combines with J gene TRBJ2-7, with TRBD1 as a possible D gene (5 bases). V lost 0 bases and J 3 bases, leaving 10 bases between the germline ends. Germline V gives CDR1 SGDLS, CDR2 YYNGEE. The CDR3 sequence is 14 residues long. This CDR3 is CASSVAPQGYEQYF. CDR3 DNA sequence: TGTGCCAGCAGCGTAGCCCCCCAGGGCTACGAGCAGTACTTC. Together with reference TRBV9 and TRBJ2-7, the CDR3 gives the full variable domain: DSGVTQTPKHLITATGQRVTLRCSPRSGDLSVYWYQQSLDQGLQFLIQYYNGEERAKGNILERFSAQQFPDLHSELNLSSLELGDSALYFCASSVAPQGYEQYFGPGTRLTVT.

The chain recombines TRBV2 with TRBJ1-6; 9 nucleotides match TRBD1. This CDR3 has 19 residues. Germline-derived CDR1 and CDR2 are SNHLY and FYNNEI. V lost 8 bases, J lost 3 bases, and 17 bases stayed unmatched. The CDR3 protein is CASARPDRGKWDYNSPLHF. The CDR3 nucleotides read TGTGCCAGCGCGCGTCCGGACAGGGGTAAATGGGACTATAATTCACCCCTCCACTTT.

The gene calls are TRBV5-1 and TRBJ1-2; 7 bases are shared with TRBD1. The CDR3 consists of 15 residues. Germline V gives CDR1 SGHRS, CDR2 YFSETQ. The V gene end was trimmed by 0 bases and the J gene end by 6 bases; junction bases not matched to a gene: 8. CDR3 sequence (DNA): TGCGCCAGCAGCTTGGAGGAGGGGGCGGTCGATGGCTACACCTTC. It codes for CASSLEEGAVDGYTF.

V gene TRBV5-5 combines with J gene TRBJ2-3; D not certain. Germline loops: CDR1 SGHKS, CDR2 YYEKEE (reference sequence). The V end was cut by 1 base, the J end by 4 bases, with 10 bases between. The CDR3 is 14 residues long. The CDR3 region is CASSLYVLADTQYF. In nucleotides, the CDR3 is TGTGCCAGCAGCTTGTACGTTTTGGCAGATACGCAGTATTTT.

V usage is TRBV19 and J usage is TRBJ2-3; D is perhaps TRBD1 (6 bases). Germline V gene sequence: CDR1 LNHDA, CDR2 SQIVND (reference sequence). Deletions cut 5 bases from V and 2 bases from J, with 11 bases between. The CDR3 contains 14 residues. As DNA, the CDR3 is TGTGCCAGTAGTTTACAGGGTTTCACAGATACGCAGTATTTT. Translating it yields CASSLQGFTDTQYF.

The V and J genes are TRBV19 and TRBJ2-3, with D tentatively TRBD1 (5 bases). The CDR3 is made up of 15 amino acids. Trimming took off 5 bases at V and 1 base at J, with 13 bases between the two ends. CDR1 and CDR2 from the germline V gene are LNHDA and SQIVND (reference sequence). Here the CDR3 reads CASSLRGSRTDTQYF. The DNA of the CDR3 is TGTGCCAGTAGTCTAAGGGGTTCACGCACAGATACGCAGTATTTT. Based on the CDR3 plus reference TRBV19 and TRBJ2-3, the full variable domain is DGGITQSPKYLFRKEGQNVTLSCEQNLNHDAMYWYRQDPGQGLRLIYYSQIVNDFQKGDIAEGYSVSREKKESFPLTVTSAQKNPTAFYLCASSLRGSRTDTQYFGPGTRLTVL.

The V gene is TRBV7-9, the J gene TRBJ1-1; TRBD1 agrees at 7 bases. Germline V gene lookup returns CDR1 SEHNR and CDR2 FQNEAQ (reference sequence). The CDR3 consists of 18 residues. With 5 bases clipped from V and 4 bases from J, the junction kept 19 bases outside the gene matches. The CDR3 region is CASSRLGWEGARGTEAFF. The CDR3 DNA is TGTGCCAGCAGCAGACTGGGCTGGGAGGGGGCTCGGGGCACTGAAGCTTTCTTT.